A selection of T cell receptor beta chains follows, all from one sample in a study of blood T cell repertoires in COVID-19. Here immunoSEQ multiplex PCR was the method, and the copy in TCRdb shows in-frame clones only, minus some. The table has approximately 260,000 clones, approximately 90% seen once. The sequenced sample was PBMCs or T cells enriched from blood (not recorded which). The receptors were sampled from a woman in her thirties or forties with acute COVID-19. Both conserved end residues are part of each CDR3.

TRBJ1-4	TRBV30	CAWSYGDREGEKLFF
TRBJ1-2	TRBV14	CASSQARGQYGYTF
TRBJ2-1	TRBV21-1	CASSPRQELYNEQFF
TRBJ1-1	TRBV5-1	CASSSTGAWTEAFF
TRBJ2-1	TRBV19	CATRLAGGPDEQFF
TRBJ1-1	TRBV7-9	CASVEFEGTEAFF
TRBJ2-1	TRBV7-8	CASSFGLAGILSYNEQFF
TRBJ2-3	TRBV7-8	CASSPRGLAGAVVTDTQYF
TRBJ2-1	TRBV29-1	CSVMDRGLSDEQFF
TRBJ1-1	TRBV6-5	CASSYSVQGTEAFF
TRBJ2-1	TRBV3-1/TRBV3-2	CASSQANEQFF
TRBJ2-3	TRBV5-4	CASSSPGPGVIDTQYF
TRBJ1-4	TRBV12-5	CASGRGQLEKLFF
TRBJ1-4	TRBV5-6	CASSTGQGYEKLFF
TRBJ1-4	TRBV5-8	CASRRGQGYEKLFF
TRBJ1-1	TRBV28	CASSSGQGLNTEAFF
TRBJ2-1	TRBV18	CASSPELAGGPRQFF
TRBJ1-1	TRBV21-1	CASNLRLRNTEAFF
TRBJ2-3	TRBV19	CASSMWHGQDGTDTQYF
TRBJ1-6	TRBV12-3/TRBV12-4	CASSLRQSSPLHF
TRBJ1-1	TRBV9	CASSPTRARVNTEAFF
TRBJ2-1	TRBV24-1	CATSSLGTSGDNEQFF
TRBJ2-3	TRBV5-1	CASSPVGGKSTDTQYF
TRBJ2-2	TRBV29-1	CSVVTGTANTGELFF
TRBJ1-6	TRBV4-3	CASSLHSTGLSPLHF
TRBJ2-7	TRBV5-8	CASNPGTEPSYEQYF
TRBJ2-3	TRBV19	CASSMVTSYTDTQYF
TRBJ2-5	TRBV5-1	CASSLFTDQETQYF
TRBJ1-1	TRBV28	CASRPGQPNTEAFF
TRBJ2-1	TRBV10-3	CAISEVRTLTYNEQFF
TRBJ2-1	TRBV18	CASSPLSNGGHNEQFF
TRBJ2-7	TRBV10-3	CATLAPGTVFSYEQYF
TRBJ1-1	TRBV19	CASSFQVDTEAFF
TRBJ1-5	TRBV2	CASSAGEGDNQPQHF
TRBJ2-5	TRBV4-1	CASSQTPAGTEGETQYF
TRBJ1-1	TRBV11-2	CASSPPRTDMNTEAFF
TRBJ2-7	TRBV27	CASSLAGRGNEQYF
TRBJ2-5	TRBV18	CASSPGSAGEETQYF
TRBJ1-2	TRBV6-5	CASLRSYGYTF
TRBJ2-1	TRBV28	CASSSLGAGGEQFF
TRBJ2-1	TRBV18	CASSQDTSREQFF
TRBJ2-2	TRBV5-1	CASSPDRGSTGELFF
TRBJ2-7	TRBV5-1	CASSLIPQPLPYEQYF
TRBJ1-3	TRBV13	CASSRGVSGNTIYF
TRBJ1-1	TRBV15	CATSRRQGADTEAFF
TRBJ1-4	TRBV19	CASSPQWRAGSTNEKLFF
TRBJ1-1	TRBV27	CASSFDGENTEAFF
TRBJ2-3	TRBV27	CATNLVGAGTDTQYF